The sequence of this T cell receptor beta chain was determined in a study of long-term antiretroviral therapy in people with HIV. Study conclusions and caveats: Collection of the blood, which took place between about 2004 and 2018, possibly occurred under older ART regimens.

Survey level was the resolution at which the v3.0 immunoSEQ assay ran. Profiling relied on immunoSEQ multiplex PCR, and the TCRdb table lists in-frame clones only, not all of them. The table includes around 30,000 clones, about 85% detected once. The count of this clone is one. The antigen is undetermined. The TCR was taken from a man aged 35 to 55 with HIV. This specimen was unsorted PBMCs, taken 3 years after starting antiretroviral therapy.

The CDR3 here is CASSPTGPFTGELFF. For the CDR3, the DNA is TGTGCCAGCAGTCCAACAGGGCCCTTTACCGGGGAGCTGTTTTTT. The chain employs TRBV6-6 and TRBJ2-2; tentatively, D is TRBD1 (6 bases). Germline CDR1 MNHNY, CDR2 SVGAGI (reference sequence). V was shortened by 5 bases and J by 5 bases, with 15 bases between the two germline ends. The CDR3 length is 15 residues.